Below are 14 T cell receptor beta chains sequenced from a single sample in a study of graft-versus-host responses after intestinal transplantation. The data were produced by immunoSEQ multiplex PCR, yet TCRdb's version contains in-frame clones alone and is incomplete. The sample holds about 82,000 clones, approximately 90% seen once. These receptors' antigens are unknown. The material was unstimulated CD4+ T cells sorted from spleen or lymph node cells, obtained before transplant. These receptors all stem from a human donor who was the organ donor for an intestinal transplant.

The chain employs TRBV6-1 and TRBJ1-2; a possible D gene is TRBD1 (6 bases). Trimming removed 5 bases from V and 3 bases from J, with 16 bases in between. This CDR3 spans 15 amino acids. From germline, CDR1 is MNHNS and CDR2 SASEGT. CDR3 residues: CASSSTAGAYYGYTF. CDR3 nucleotides: TGTGCCAGCAGTTCTACGGCAGGGGCTTACTATGGCTACACCTTC.

This clone has only one observation. The chain is built from TRBV29-1 and TRBJ2-7; 9 nucleotides line up with TRBD1. The germline CDR1 and CDR2 sequences are SQVTM and ANQGSEA. With 6 bases clipped from V and 6 bases from J, the junction kept 9 bases outside the gene matches. The CDR3 totals 13 residues. The CDR3 DNA is TGCAGCGTCCGGGACAGGGTGTTCGGCGAGCAGTACTTC. Translated, it gives CSVRDRVFGEQYF.

The chain recombines TRBV9 with TRBJ2-5; D may be TRBD2 (5 bases). The CDR3 contains 15 residues. Trimming cost V 2 bases and J 0 bases, with 11 bases left between them. The germline V gene has CDR1 SGDLS and CDR2 YYNGEE. The CDR3, as DNA: TGTGCCAGCAGCGTTCTTTCCGGGAACCAAGAGACCCAGTACTTC. It translates to CASSVLSGNQETQYF.

The chain recombines TRBV27 with TRBJ2-7; 8 nucleotides align to TRBD2. Per the germline V gene, CDR1 is MNHEY and CDR2 is SMNVEV (reference sequence). Trimming removed 2 bases from V and 0 bases from J; junction bases left unmatched: 6. CDR3 length equals 16 residues. DNA of the CDR3: TGTGCCAGCAGTTTACGGACTAGCTGGAGCTCCTACGAGCAGTACTTC. Amino acids: CASSLRTSWSSYEQYF.

V and J are TRBV6-6 and TRBJ1-2; maybe TRBD1 (6 bases). This CDR3 spans 12 amino acids. V lost 6 bases and J lost 8, with 13 bases in between. Germline loops: CDR1 MNHNY, CDR2 SVGAGI (reference sequence). CDR3 nucleotide sequence: TGTGCCAGCAGGCGGGGGACACACGGCTACACCTTC. Amino acid sequence: CASRRGTHGYTF.

The table lists this clone with a count of one. CDR3 amino acids: CASSLPIAGGQETQYF. Written as DNA, the CDR3 is TGTGCCAGCAGCTTGCCGATAGCGGGGGGACAAGAGACCCAGTACTTC. The rearrangement uses TRBV7-9 and TRBJ2-5; 10 nucleotides match TRBD2. The J segment lost 2 bases and the V segment lost 3 bases, leaving 6 bases of the junction unmatched. The CDR3 loop spans 16 amino acids. Germline values: CDR1 SEHNR, CDR2 FQNEAQ (reference sequence).

The DNA of the CDR3 is TGCAGCGTTGGTGGGGGGGGAAACTATGGCTACACCTTC. As protein: CSVGGGGNYGYTF. The chain is built from TRBV29-1 and TRBJ1-2; maybe TRBD1 (5 bases). V lost 4 bases, J lost 2 bases, and 11 bases lay in between. CDR1 SQVTM and CDR2 ANQGSEA come from the germline V gene. This CDR3 region has 13 residues.

The V gene is TRBV6-6, the J gene TRBJ1-2; D not certain. From germline, CDR1 is MNHNY and CDR2 SVGAGI (reference sequence). With 0 bases removed from V and 0 bases from J, the gap between germline ends came to 5 bases. The CDR3 consists of 14 residues. CDR3 loop: CASSYSTTNYGYTF. The CDR3 DNA follows: TGTGCCAGCAGTTACTCGACAACTAACTATGGCTACACCTTC.

The CDR3 coding sequence is TGTGCCAGCAGCTTTTTAACCGGGACTTTGAACACCGGGGAGCTGTTTTTT. Protein: CASSFLTGTLNTGELFF. The gene calls are TRBV5-6 and TRBJ2-2, with D perhaps matching TRBD2 (6 bases). The V gene lost 2 bases and the J gene lost 1 base, with 15 bases spanning the gap. This CDR3 is built from 17 residues. Germline CDR1 SGHDT, CDR2 YYEEEE.

This chain connects TRBV20-1 to TRBJ1-1; D perhaps matches TRBD1 (6 bases). Germline lookup yields CDR1 DFQATT and CDR2 SNEGSKA (reference sequence). Between the trimmed V and J ends, which lost 5 bases and 7 bases, there was a span of 11 bases. This CDR3 is 11 amino acids long. The CDR3 nucleotides read TGCAGTGCTCAAAGGACAGATGAAGCTTTCTTT. This codes for CSAQRTDEAFF.

Written as DNA, the CDR3 is TGTGCCAGCTCACCGGGCAACCAAGAGACCCAGTACTTC. Translating gives CASSPGNQETQYF. V gene TRBV18 combines with J gene TRBJ2-5; no firm D call. Per the germline V gene, CDR1 is KGHSH and CDR2 is LQKENI. The CDR3 totals 13 residues. V was trimmed by 3 bases and J by 0 bases, leaving 5 bases between them.

This clone was counted once. The J gene is TRBJ2-2, the V gene TRBV6-5; 8 nucleotides align to TRBD2. The CDR3 runs to 16 residues. Germline V gives CDR1 MNHEY, CDR2 SVGAGI. Germline trimming cut 4 bases from V and 2 bases from J; bases unmatched to any gene: 6. CDR3 in DNA: TGTGCCAGCAGTTTTCGCGGGGGGCCCAACACCGGGGAGCTGTTTTTT. Protein sequence: CASSFRGGPNTGELFF.

Here the CDR3 DNA reads TGTGCCAGCAGCCAAGTTTTAGGGACACCCGAATACGAGCAGTACTTC. Its protein product is CASSQVLGTPEYEQYF. The genes are TRBV14 and TRBJ2-7; D might be TRBD1 (6 bases). Germline CDR1 is SGHDN and CDR2 is FVKESK. The CDR3 totals 16 residues. V was shortened by 1 base and J by 4 bases, with 17 bases between the two germline ends.

V usage is TRBV10-3 and J usage is TRBJ1-1; D perhaps matches TRBD1 (6 bases). In germline, CDR1 is ENHRY, CDR2 SYGVKD. This CDR3 region has 15 residues. V was cut by 4 bases and J by 4 bases, with 16 bases left in between. The CDR3 nucleotides are TGTGCCATCAGTGCGACGCAGGGGAGCGGCACTGAAGCTTTCTTT. Amino acids: CAISATQGSGTEAFF.